The 8 T cell receptor beta chains listed next were all sequenced from one sample in a study of blood T cells in healthy people across ages. PCR was performed a second time for 7 to 11 cycles using a sample-barcoded 5' primer and a J-beta primer mix. TCRdb recomputed calls from the 5' RACE reads with MiXCR, one row per CDR3 protein. Of approximately 780,000 distinct CDR3 sequences in the sample, about a quarter were seen once. These data were also reused for a study on T cells of mothers and their children.

The sequenced sample consisted of blood. Every receptor here comes from a boy aged 5-17 years in good health.

The V call is TRBV20-1, the J call TRBJ2-5; possibly TRBD2 for D (6 bases). TRBJ2-1 explains the end of the DNA better; the J call may be wrong. This CDR3 region has 15 residues. CDR1 and CDR2 from the germline V gene are DFQATT and SNEGSKA (reference sequence). CDR3 loop: CSARNQDYPYNEQFF. CDR3 sequence (DNA): TGCAGTGCTAGAAACCAGGACTATCCCTACAATGAGCAGTTCTTC.

This sequence joins TRBV6-6 and TRBJ2-2; weak D call: TRBD1 (5 bases). Trimming cost V 7 bases and J 4 bases, with 13 bases left between them. The CDR3 length is 14 residues. Germline assignment: CDR1 MNHNY and CDR2 SVGAGI (reference sequence). The CDR3: CASIRVPSTGELFF. Here the CDR3 DNA reads TGTGCCAGCATCAGGGTTCCGAGCACCGGGGAGCTGTTTTTT.

The J gene is TRBJ1-5, the V gene TRBV20-1; D call uncertain. V lost 2 bases and J 4 bases, leaving 9 bases between the germline ends. Germline V CDR1 and CDR2: DFQATT, SNEGSKA (reference sequence). This CDR3 spans 13 amino acids. The CDR3 nucleotides read TGCAGTGCTAGAATACTCGGAAATCAGCCCCAGCATTTT. The encoded protein is CSARILGNQPQHF.

This clonotype came up a few times. This chain joins TRBV2 and TRBJ2-7; D is unresolved. Trimming cost V 7 bases and J 1 base, with 5 bases left between them. This CDR3 spans 11 amino acids. CDR1 is SNHLY and CDR2 is FYNNEI in the germline V gene. Here the CDR3 DNA reads TGTGCCAGCAAGCAGTCCTACGAGCAGTACTTC. This encodes CASKQSYEQYF.

The V and J genes are TRBV7-2 and TRBJ2-5, with 10 bases aligning to TRBD2. CDR1 and CDR2 (germline): SGHTA, FQGNSA. This CDR3 is built from 15 residues. V gave up 5 bases and J gave up 7 bases; unmatched junction bases: 10. The CDR3 DNA reads as TGTGCCAGCAGCATACTAGCGGGGCACTCCAGGACCCAGTACTTC. This translates into CASSILAGHSRTQYF.

This clonotype showed up just a few times. The genes are TRBV7-9 and TRBJ1-3, with a weak D call TRBD1 (6 bases). Germline values: CDR1 SEHNR, CDR2 FQNEAQ (reference sequence). The CDR3 is 15 amino acids. V was pared by 6 bases and J by 5 bases, with 17 bases between. The CDR3 is CASRYPGESRNTIYF. Here the CDR3 DNA reads TGTGCCAGCAGATACCCAGGGGAATCCCGAAACACCATATATTTT.

J is TRBJ2-5 and V is TRBV29-1; 8 bases are a match to TRBD1. The CDR3 has 13 amino acids. The germline CDR1 and CDR2 sequences are SQVTM and ANQGSEA. After removal of 7 bases from V and 2 bases from J, the junction contained 6 bases not matched to a gene. Here the CDR3 DNA reads TGCAGCGGATCGACAGGGGTGCAAGAGACCCAGTACTTC. This codes for CSGSTGVQETQYF.

This clonotype turned up a few times. The rearrangement joins TRBV10-3 to TRBJ2-2; either TRBD1 or TRBD2 may fit D (5 bases each). With 2 bases removed from V and 9 bases from J, the gap between germline ends came to 16 bases. Germline lookup yields CDR1 ENHRY and CDR2 SYGVKD. The CDR3 loop spans 15 amino acids. CDR3 protein: CAISEGDPQGWELFF. The CDR3 DNA is TGTGCCATCAGTGAGGGGGACCCACAAGGGTGGGAGCTGTTTTTT.